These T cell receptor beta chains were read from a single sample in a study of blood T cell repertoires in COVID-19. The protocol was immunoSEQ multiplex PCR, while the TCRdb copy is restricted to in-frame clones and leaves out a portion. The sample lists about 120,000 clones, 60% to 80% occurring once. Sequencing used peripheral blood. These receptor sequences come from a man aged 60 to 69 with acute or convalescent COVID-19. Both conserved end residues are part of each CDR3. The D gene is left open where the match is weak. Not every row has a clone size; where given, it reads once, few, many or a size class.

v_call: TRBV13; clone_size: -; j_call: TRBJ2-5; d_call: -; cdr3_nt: TGTGCCAGCAGCTTATACAGGGAACGAGAGACCCAGTACTTC; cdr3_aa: CASSLYRERETQYF
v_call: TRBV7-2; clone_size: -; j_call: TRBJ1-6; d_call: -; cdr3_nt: TGTGCCAGCAGCTGGCAGGGTTATTCACCCCTCCACTTT; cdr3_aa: CASSWQGYSPLHF
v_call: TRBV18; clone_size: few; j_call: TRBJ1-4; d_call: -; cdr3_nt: TGTGCCAGCTCACCTGTACCGACTAACGAAAAACTGTTTTTT; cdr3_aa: CASSPVPTNEKLFF
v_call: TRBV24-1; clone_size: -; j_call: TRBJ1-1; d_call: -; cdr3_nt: TGTGCCACCAGAGGGGCGAACACTGAAGCTTTCTTT; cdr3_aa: CATRGANTEAFF
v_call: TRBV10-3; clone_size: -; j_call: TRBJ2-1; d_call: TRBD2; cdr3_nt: TGTGCCATCAGTGAGGCGCGGGGGGGCCTTTACAATGAGCAGTTCTTC; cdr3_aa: CAISEARGGLYNEQFF
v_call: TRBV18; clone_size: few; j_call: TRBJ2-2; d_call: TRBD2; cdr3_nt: TGTGCCAGCTCACCTGAGGTAGCGGGAGTATCGGAGACCGGGGAGCTGTTTTTT; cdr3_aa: CASSPEVAGVSETGELFF
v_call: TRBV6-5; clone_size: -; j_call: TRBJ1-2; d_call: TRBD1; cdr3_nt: TGTGCCAGCAGAGGGGGACAGGGGTATTACTATGGCTACACCTTC; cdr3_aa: CASRGGQGYYYGYTF
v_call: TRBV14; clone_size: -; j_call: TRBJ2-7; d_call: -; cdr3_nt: TGTGCCAGCAGCCCCCTAGGACTTTCCTACGAGCAGTACTTC; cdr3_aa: CASSPLGLSYEQYF
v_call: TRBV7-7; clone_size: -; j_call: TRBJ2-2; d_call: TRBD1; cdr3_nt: TGTGCCAGCAGCTTACGAATAACCGGGACAGCGAACACCGGGGAGCTGTTTTTT; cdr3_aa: CASSLRITGTANTGELFF
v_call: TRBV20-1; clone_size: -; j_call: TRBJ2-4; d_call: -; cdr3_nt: TGCAGTTTATTAGCCAAAAACATTCAGTACTTC; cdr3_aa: CSLLAKNIQYF
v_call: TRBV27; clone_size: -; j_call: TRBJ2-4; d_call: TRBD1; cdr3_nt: TGTGCCAGCAGTTTTTACACAGGGGCCGAGGTCAAAAACATTCAGTACTTC; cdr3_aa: CASSFYTGAEVKNIQYF
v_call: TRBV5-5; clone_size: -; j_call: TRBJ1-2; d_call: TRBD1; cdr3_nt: TGTGCCAGCAGCCAGATTCTGCGACAGGGTTCGGAAACCTTC; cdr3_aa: CASSQILRQGSETF
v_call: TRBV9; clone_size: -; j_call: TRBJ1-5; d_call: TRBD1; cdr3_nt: TGTGCCAGCAGCCGGACAGGGGCGGGTCAGCCCCAGCATTTT; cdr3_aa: CASSRTGAGQPQHF
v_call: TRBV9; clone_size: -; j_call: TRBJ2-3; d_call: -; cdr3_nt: TGTGCCAGCAGCGTAAAATCCAGCGCGGGGGCCGGGGGGGATACGCAGTATTTT; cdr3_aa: CASSVKSSAGAGGDTQYF
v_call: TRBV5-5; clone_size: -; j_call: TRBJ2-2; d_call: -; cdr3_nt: TGTGCCAGCAGCTTAGCGGGCTCCCCCCGGGAGCTGTTTTTT; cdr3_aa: CASSLAGSPRELFF
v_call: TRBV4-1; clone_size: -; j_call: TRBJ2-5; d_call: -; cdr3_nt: TGCGCCAGCAGCCAAGATTTAATGCAGCGTGGACGAGACAGACAAGAGACCCAGTACTTC; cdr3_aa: CASSQDLMQRGRDRQETQYF